This TCR beta chain is drawn from a study of beta chain features in type 1 diabetes. Study details: All samples combined gave 107,917,701 sorted cells for examination.

The junction had 8 bases not matched to a gene; V was cut back by 3 bases and J by 6 bases. The CDR3 sequence is 15 residues long. The germline V gene has CDR1 SGHRS and CDR2 YFSETQ. The investigators reverse transcribed all of the isolated RNA, so they sequenced expressed TCRB transcripts. Clones were read by immunoSEQ multiplex PCR, and TCRdb kept only the in-frame ones, dropping some. The sample shows 150,000 to 200,000 clones, approximately 9% of them seen only once. This receptor was identified in a woman aged 18-29 years in good health. The source material was central memory CD4+ T cells from blood. The V call is TRBV5-1, the J call TRBJ2-1, with 8 bases lining up with TRBD2. DNA of the CDR3: TGCGCCAGCAGCTCCGGGGGACTAGTGTCCAATGAGCAGTTCTTC. Residues: CASSSGGLVSNEQFF. Using reference TRBV5-1 and TRBJ2-1 for the parts outside the CDR3, the full variable domain is KAGVTQTPRYLIKTRGQQVTLSCSPISGHRSVSWYQQTPGQGLQFLFEYFSETQRNKGNFPGRFSGRQFSNSRSEMNVSTLELGDSALYLCASSSGGLVSNEQFFGPGTRLTVL.